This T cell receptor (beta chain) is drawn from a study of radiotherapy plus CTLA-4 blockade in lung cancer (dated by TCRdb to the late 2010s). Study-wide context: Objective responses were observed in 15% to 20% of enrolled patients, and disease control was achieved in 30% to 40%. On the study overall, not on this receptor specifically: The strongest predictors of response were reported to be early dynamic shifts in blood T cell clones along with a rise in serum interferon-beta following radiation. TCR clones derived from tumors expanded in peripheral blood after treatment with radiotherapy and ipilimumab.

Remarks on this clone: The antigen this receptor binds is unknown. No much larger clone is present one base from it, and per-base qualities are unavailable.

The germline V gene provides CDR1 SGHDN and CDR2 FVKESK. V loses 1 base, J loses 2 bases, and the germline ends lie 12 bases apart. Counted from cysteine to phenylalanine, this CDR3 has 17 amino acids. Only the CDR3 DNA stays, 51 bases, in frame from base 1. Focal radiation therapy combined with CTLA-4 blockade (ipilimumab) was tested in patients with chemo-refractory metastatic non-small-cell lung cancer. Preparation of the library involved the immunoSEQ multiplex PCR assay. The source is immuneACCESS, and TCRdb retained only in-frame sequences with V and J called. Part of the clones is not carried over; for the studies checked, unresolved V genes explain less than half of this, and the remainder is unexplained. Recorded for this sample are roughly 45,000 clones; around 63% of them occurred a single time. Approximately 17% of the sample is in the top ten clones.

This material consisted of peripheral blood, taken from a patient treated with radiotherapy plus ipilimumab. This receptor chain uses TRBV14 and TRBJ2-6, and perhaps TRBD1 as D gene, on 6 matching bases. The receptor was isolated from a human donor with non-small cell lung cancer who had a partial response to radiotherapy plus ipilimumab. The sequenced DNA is TGTGCCAGCAGCCAAGGGCGAACAGGGACTGGGGCCAACGTCCTGACTTTC. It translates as CASSQGRTGTGANVLTF.